This paragraph reports one T cell receptor (beta chain). Its cognate antigen is unknown. Presence of unique molecular identifiers characterized the TCR beta cDNA libraries. One entry per CDR3 protein results from TCRdb running MiXCR on the PCR reads. Among fewer than 900,000 distinct CDR3 sequences listed, 46% were seen once. These data belong to a study of post-analysis software for immune sequencing data. Study-wide findings and caveats: Roughly five TRBV segments, including TRBV5-6, TRBV5-1 and TRBV20-1, were more frequent in patients than controls. Compared against controls, patients with multiple sclerosis displayed significantly lower normalized Chao1 diversity.

Germline V gene lookup returns CDR1 SGHDT and CDR2 YYEEEE. V was shortened by 1 base and J by 0 bases, with 8 bases between the two germline ends. The CDR3 sequence is 16 residues long. The chain employs TRBV5-6 and TRBJ2-6; D is ambiguous. Sequencing input: blood. The clonotype was recovered from a girl between 10 and 17 years old with multiple sclerosis. In DNA, the CDR3 is TGTGCCAGCAGCTTGCTCTCATTCTCTGGGGCCAACGTCCTGACTTTC. It encodes CASSLLSFSGANVLTF.